These 27 T cell receptor beta chains share one sample of origin, sequenced in a study of PD-L1 blockade in urothelial cancer. Method: immunoSEQ multiplex PCR; TCRdb's copy keeps in-frame clones and lacks some. The repertoire includes around 100,000 clones, nearly 90% of them detected once, and about 1.6% sits in the top ten. Time point here: pretreatment peripheral blood. The material was PBMCs, obtained around atezolizumab (anti-PD-L1) treatment. These receptors originate from a man aged 60-69 years with urothelial cancer.

The genes are TRBV14 and TRBJ2-7, with D perhaps matching TRBD1 (5 bases). Germline CDR1 is SGHDN and CDR2 is FVKESK. The CDR3 has 15 amino acids. V gave up 1 base and J gave up 0 bases, with 10 bases separating them. CDR3 amino acids: CASSQARQSSYEQYF. CDR3 DNA: TGTGCCAGCAGCCAAGCCCGACAGAGCTCCTACGAGCAGTACTTC.

The gene calls are TRBV5-1 and TRBJ2-1; TRBD2 matches at 10 bases. The CDR3 loop spans 17 amino acids. Per the germline V gene, CDR1 is SGHRS and CDR2 is YFSETQ. V was clipped by 0 bases and J by 4 bases; unmatched bases: 7. Here the CDR3 DNA reads TGCGCCAGCAGCTTGGGATTCACTAGCGGGGCTTACAATGAGCAGTTCTTC. Translated, it gives CASSLGFTSGAYNEQFF.

This chain connects TRBV5-1 to TRBJ1-4, with D tentatively TRBD1 (6 bases). The V end lost 0 bases, the J end lost 5 bases, and 8 bases lay between the germline ends. Germline V lookup: CDR1 SGHRS, CDR2 YFSETQ. There are 14 residues in the CDR3. CDR3 sequence reads: CASSLGQENEKLFF. The DNA for the CDR3 is TGCGCCAGCAGCTTGGGACAGGAGAATGAAAAACTGTTTTTT.

The chain is built from TRBV7-8 and TRBJ2-7, with D maybe TRBD2 (5 bases). The CDR3 has 16 amino acids. CDR1 and CDR2 (germline): SGHVS, FQNEAQ. V was clipped by 5 bases and J by 0 bases, with 17 bases between them. The CDR3, as DNA: TGTGCCAGCAGCAAAAGAGGCGGCACTAGCTCCTACGAGCAGTACTTC. As protein: CASSKRGGTSSYEQYF. Full variable domain (missing parts from reference TRBV7-8 and TRBJ2-7): GAGVSQSPRYKVAKRGQDVALRCDPISGHVSLFWYQQALGQGPEFLTYFQNEAQLDKSGLPSDRFFAERPEGSVSTLKIQRTQQEDSAVYLCASSKRGGTSSYEQYFGPGTRLTVT.

The rearrangement uses TRBV11-2 and TRBJ2-7; D gene ambiguous. The germline CDR1 and CDR2 sequences are SGHAT and FQNNGV. CDR3 length equals 15 residues. V dropped 0 bases and J dropped 2 bases, with 11 bases sitting between them. The CDR3 DNA reads as TGTGCCAGCAGCTTAGATTTATCAGTCCCCTACGAGCAGTACTTC. Translating it yields CASSLDLSVPYEQYF.

The rearrangement links TRBV19 to TRBJ2-1; 9 nucleotides match TRBD1. The trim removed 6 bases at V and 6 bases at J, leaving 9 bases unmatched. The CDR3 contains 15 residues. CDR1 and CDR2 (germline): LNHDA, SQIVND (reference sequence). In DNA, the CDR3 is TGTGCCAGTAGCACACGGGACAGGGTTGGCAATGAGCAGTTCTTC. This sequence encodes CASSTRDRVGNEQFF. Together with reference TRBV19 and TRBJ2-1, the CDR3 gives the full variable domain: DGGITQSPKYLFRKEGQNVTLSCEQNLNHDAMYWYRQDPGQGLRLIYYSQIVNDFQKGDIAEGYSVSREKKESFPLTVTSAQKNPTAFYLCASSTRDRVGNEQFFGPGTRLTVL.

This clone has only one observation. The chain combines TRBV15 with TRBJ2-1; D may be TRBD1 (6 bases). The CDR3 runs to 17 residues. Germline V gene sequence: CDR1 LNHNV, CDR2 YYDKDF (reference sequence). The V and J ends lost 0 bases and 3 bases respectively, with 15 bases between them. Written as DNA, the CDR3 is TGTGCCACCAGCAGAGATCTAAACAGGGATTACTACAATGAGCAGTTCTTC. It translates to CATSRDLNRDYYNEQFF.

The chain combines TRBV7-9 with TRBJ2-3; tentative D call: TRBD1 (5 bases). Germline CDR1 and CDR2: SEHNR and FQNEAQ (reference sequence). Trimming took off 8 bases at V and 2 bases at J, with 14 bases between the two ends. The CDR3 spans 14 residues. The CDR3 is CASLGAGHTDTQYF. Here the CDR3 DNA reads TGTGCCAGCTTAGGCGCAGGGCACACAGATACGCAGTATTTT. Drawing the rest from reference TRBV7-9 and TRBJ2-3, the complete variable domain is DTGVSQNPRHKITKRGQNVTFRCDPISEHNRLYWYRQTLGQGPEFLTYFQNEAQLEKSRLLSDRFSAERPKGSFSTLEIQRTEQGDSAMYLCASLGAGHTDTQYFGPGTRLTVL.

The chain links TRBV9 to TRBJ2-5; possible D gene TRBD1, 5 bases. Germline CDR1 SGDLS, CDR2 YYNGEE. V gave up 3 bases and J gave up 5 bases, with 17 bases separating them. The CDR3 extends over 15 amino acids. The CDR3 sequence: CASSAHQRAGETQYF. In DNA, the CDR3 is TGTGCCAGCAGCGCCCACCAAAGGGCAGGGGAGACCCAGTACTTC.

The V and J genes are TRBV19 and TRBJ1-5, with a tentative D call TRBD1 (5 bases). Germline V gene sequence: CDR1 LNHDA, CDR2 SQIVND (reference sequence). The CDR3 covers 17 residues. V was cut by 5 bases and J by 0 bases, with 17 bases left in between. The CDR3 sequence: CASSRSWGVDSNQPQHF. The CDR3 DNA is TGTGCCAGTAGTCGCTCTTGGGGGGTGGATAGCAATCAGCCCCAGCATTTT.

The rearrangement uses TRBV9 and TRBJ2-3; 8 bases match TRBD2. CDR3 size: 17 residues. CDR1 is SGDLS, CDR2 YYNGEE, per germline. The J segment lost 0 bases and the V segment lost 2 bases, leaving 8 bases of the junction unmatched. The CDR3 region is CASSVSGLAPSTDTQYF. CDR3 bases: TGTGCCAGCAGCGTCTCCGGACTAGCACCTAGCACAGATACGCAGTATTTT.

This chain uses TRBV11-1 with TRBJ2-7; the match to TRBD1 covers 8 bases. J was trimmed by 3 bases and V by 10 bases; bases with no gene match: 2. Germline V lookup: CDR1 SGHAT, CDR2 FQDESV (reference sequence). The CDR3 is 11 amino acids. The CDR3 here is CAIGTGYEQYF. Written as DNA, the CDR3 is TGTGCCATCGGGACAGGCTACGAGCAGTACTTC.

The V and J genes are TRBV11-2 and TRBJ2-7; no clear D. Between the trimmed V and J ends, which lost 5 bases and 5 bases, there was a span of 13 bases. Per germline, CDR1 SGHAT and CDR2 FQNNGV. The CDR3 spans 13 residues. The CDR3 nucleotides read TGTGCCAGCAGCATTCACCAGGATAACGAGCAGTACTTC. Protein sequence: CASSIHQDNEQYF.

This clone was found a few times. V is TRBV9 and J is TRBJ1-1, with 8 bases that match TRBD1. Losses at the gene ends were 3 bases for V and 5 bases for J; bases not matched to a gene: 9. This CDR3 spans 15 amino acids. CDR1 and CDR2 from the germline V gene are SGDLS and YYNGEE. CDR3 loop: CASSAADRGGTEAFF. CDR3 DNA: TGTGCCAGCAGCGCCGCCGACAGGGGTGGGACTGAAGCTTTCTTT.

The gene calls are TRBV5-1 and TRBJ1-2; TRBD1 matches at 7 bases. The CDR3 totals 14 residues. V lost 4 bases, J lost 8 bases, and 11 bases stayed unmatched. Germline V gives CDR1 SGHRS, CDR2 YFSETQ. CDR3 protein: CASSPLGTELGYTF. The CDR3 DNA sequence: TGCGCCAGCAGCCCCTTAGGGACAGAGTTAGGCTACACCTTC.

V gene TRBV5-1 combines with J gene TRBJ2-1, with TRBD2 matching over 10 bases. There are 18 residues in the CDR3. The V segment lost 0 bases and the J segment 2 bases; nucleotides outside the gene matches: 8. The germline V gene encodes CDR1 SGHRS and CDR2 YFSETQ. The CDR3 protein is CASSLGSGRTSPYNEQFF. The DNA for the CDR3 is TGCGCCAGCAGCTTGGGTAGCGGGAGGACCTCCCCCTACAATGAGCAGTTCTTC.

This chain connects TRBV7-3 to TRBJ2-4, with TRBD1 matching over 9 bases. This CDR3 has 15 residues. CDR1 is SGHTA and CDR2 is FQGTGA in the germline V gene. V was pared by 5 bases and J by 7 bases, with 9 bases of the junction left unmatched. CDR3 sequence (DNA): TGTGCCAGCAGCCCGGACAGGGGCCGGGGGAACATTCAGTACTTC. Translation: CASSPDRGRGNIQYF.

The rearrangement joins TRBV18 to TRBJ2-2; tentatively, D is TRBD1 (5 bases). The CDR3 length is 16 residues. CDR1 is KGHSH, CDR2 LQKENI, per germline. V was pared by 0 bases and J by 1 base, with 9 bases between. The CDR3 DNA follows: TGTGCCAGCTCACCACCGGTAGACAGGAACACCGGGGAGCTGTTTTTT. As protein: CASSPPVDRNTGELFF.

The V call is TRBV18, the J call TRBJ2-2; 8 positions match TRBD2. The CDR3 has 17 residues. Germline CDR1 KGHSH, CDR2 LQKENI. The J segment lost 5 bases and the V segment lost 0 bases, leaving 8 bases of the junction unmatched. Here the CDR3 reads CASSPPITSGETGELFF. CDR3 in DNA: TGTGCCAGCTCACCACCGATAACTAGCGGTGAGACCGGGGAGCTGTTTTTT.

The V and J genes are TRBV7-8 and TRBJ2-5; 9 bases are a match to TRBD1. CDR3 length equals 13 residues. V trimming: 10 bases; J trimming: 9 bases; junction bases outside the gene matches: 12. CDR1 and CDR2 from the germline V gene are SGHVS and FQNEAQ. In nucleotides, the CDR3 is TGTGCCACAAATAAAGACAGGGGGGATTCCCAGTACTTC. It is translated as CATNKDRGDSQYF.

This sequence joins TRBV4-2 and TRBJ2-3, with no clear D. This CDR3 has 14 amino acids. V dropped 1 base and J dropped 4 bases, with 9 bases sitting between them. The germline V gene encodes CDR1 LGHNA and CDR2 YNFKEQ. CDR3 DNA sequence: TGTGCCAGCAGCCAAGGCGGTAACCCAGATACGCAGTATTTT. Its translation is CASSQGGNPDTQYF.

V usage is TRBV2 and J usage is TRBJ2-1; 7 bases line up with TRBD2. Germline assignment: CDR1 SNHLY and CDR2 FYNNEI. The CDR3 is 13 amino acids. V shed 5 bases, J shed 8 bases, and the junction held 6 bases outside the gene matches. CDR3 bases: TGTGCCAGCAGTCGGACTAGGTTTGATGAGCAGTTCTTC. Translation gives CASSRTRFDEQFF.

The chain carries TRBV5-6 and TRBJ2-6, with D perhaps matching TRBD1 (6 bases). CDR1 and CDR2 (germline): SGHDT, YYEEEE. V was trimmed by 4 bases and J by 1 base, leaving 18 bases between them. This CDR3 has 18 residues. The CDR3 coding sequence is TGTGCCAGCAGCCTACTAGGACAGTCGGGTTCTGGGGCCAACGTCCTGACTTTC. Translation gives CASSLLGQSGSGANVLTF.

This chain joins TRBV7-9 and TRBJ2-7, with TRBD1 matching 7 bases. The CDR3 is made up of 14 amino acids. CDR1 SEHNR and CDR2 FQNEAQ come from the germline V gene (reference sequence). Trimming at V came to 6 bases and at J to 4 bases, leaving 9 bases not matched to a gene. CDR3 residues: CASSYGQESYEQYF. The CDR3 DNA follows: TGTGCCAGCAGTTATGGACAGGAGTCTTACGAGCAGTACTTC.

The table lists this clone with a few counts. The DNA of the CDR3 is TGTGCCAGTAGTATCGAGGTAGAAAACATTCAGTACTTC. Its protein is CASSIEVENIQYF. The V and J genes are TRBV19 and TRBJ2-4, with D unclear. This CDR3 has 13 residues. CDR1 LNHDA and CDR2 SQIVND come from the germline V gene (reference sequence). Between the trimmed V and J ends, which lost 3 bases and 5 bases, there was a span of 8 bases.

J is TRBJ1-6 and V is TRBV10-3; 7 bases agree with TRBD1. Germline-derived CDR1 and CDR2 are ENHRY and SYGVKD. With V trimmed by 6 bases and J by 12 bases, 8 bases remained unmatched. The CDR3 consists of 13 residues. CDR3 in amino acids: CAIRGQSEEPLHF. DNA of the CDR3: TGTGCCATCAGGGGACAGTCAGAGGAACCCCTCCACTTT.

The V gene is TRBV30, the J gene TRBJ2-7; TRBD2 is a possible D gene (5 bases). CDR3 size: 14 residues. V lost 0 bases to trimming and J lost 7 bases, with 16 bases between them. Germline CDR1 GTSNPN, CDR2 SVGIG (reference sequence). This CDR3 reads CAWSVLNGDLEQYF. CDR3 nucleotides: TGTGCCTGGAGTGTACTGAACGGGGATCTGGAGCAGTACTTC.